The entry that follows covers one TCR beta chain sequence. Antigen: not known. Only Caucasian adults living in Nashville, Tennessee served as donors. The sample is drawn from a study of shared clonotypes between healthy human individuals. Study-level findings and limits: On the whole, naive subsets had larger estimated richness than memory subsets had.

With 0 bases removed from V and 4 bases from J, the gap between germline ends came to 11 bases. CDR1 is SGHRS, CDR2 YFSETQ, per germline. This CDR3 contains 14 residues. TCRdb's table, derived via immunoSEQ multiplex PCR, lists solely in-frame clones and lacks some. The sample gives some 2 million clones, around 95% of which show up once; about 0.13% is in the top ten. This chain uses TRBV5-1 with TRBJ2-7; D may be TRBD1 or TRBD2 (6 bases each). Sample: naive CD4+ T cells sorted from blood. Subset indicated: CD45RA+ positively selected. This TCR came from a man younger than 35 in good health. The CDR3 nucleotides read TGCGCCAGCAGCTTGGTGGCGGGACAATACGAGCAGTACTTC. Translated, it gives CASSLVAGQYEQYF. Looking up the rest from reference TRBV5-1 and TRBJ2-7 gives the full variable domain: KAGVTQTPRYLIKTRGQQVTLSCSPISGHRSVSWYQQTPGQGLQFLFEYFSETQRNKGNFPGRFSGRQFSNSRSEMNVSTLELGDSALYLCASSLVAGQYEQYFGPGTRLTVT.